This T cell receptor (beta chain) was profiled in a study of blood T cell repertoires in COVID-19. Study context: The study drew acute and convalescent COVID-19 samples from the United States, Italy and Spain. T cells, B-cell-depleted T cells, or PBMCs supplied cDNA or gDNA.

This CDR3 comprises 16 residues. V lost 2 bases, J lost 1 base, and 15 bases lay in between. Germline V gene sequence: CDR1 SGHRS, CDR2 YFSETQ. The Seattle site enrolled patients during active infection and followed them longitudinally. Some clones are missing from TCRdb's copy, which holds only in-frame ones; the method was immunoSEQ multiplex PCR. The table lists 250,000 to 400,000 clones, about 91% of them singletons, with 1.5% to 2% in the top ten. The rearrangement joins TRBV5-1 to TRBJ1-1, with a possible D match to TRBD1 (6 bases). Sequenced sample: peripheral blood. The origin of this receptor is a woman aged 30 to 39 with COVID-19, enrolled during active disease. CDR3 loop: CASSLVSGAPNTEAFF. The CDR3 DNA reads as TGCGCCAGCAGCTTAGTATCAGGGGCTCCGAACACTGAAGCTTTCTTT.